The clone carrying this TCR beta chain has a count of ten or more. Antigen unknown. Uncontrolled infection, other autoimmune disease, pregnancy or lactation barred patients from enrollment. The PBMCs were sourced from fresh peripheral blood (more than 8.5 ml). The entry originates in a study of T cells in Graves' hyperthyroidism and ophthalmopathy. Findings of the study overall: Classification by a 13 V-J model distinguished ophthalmopathy from stable hyperthyroidism.

The TCR beta CDR3 regions underwent amplification using RNA transcripts as the source. An initial round of RT-PCR targeting the TCR CDR3 relied on the HTBI primer set. MiXCR, run by TCRdb on the multiplex PCR reads, gives a single entry per CDR3 protein. The sample shows 490,000 or so distinct CDR3 sequences, 16% of them seen only once. Germline loops: CDR1 MDHEN, CDR2 SYDVKM. After removal of 6 bases from V and 1 base from J, the junction contained 7 bases not matched to a gene. This CDR3 region has 15 residues. The chain couples TRBV28 to TRBJ2-3; TRBD2 aligns across 7 bases. The sequence came from a woman aged 25 to 45 with Graves' ophthalmopathy. Material for sequencing was blood. Here the CDR3 DNA reads TGTGCCAGCAGCCGGGGGGAGCTTCGCACAGATACGCAGTATTTT. It encodes CASSRGELRTDTQYF.